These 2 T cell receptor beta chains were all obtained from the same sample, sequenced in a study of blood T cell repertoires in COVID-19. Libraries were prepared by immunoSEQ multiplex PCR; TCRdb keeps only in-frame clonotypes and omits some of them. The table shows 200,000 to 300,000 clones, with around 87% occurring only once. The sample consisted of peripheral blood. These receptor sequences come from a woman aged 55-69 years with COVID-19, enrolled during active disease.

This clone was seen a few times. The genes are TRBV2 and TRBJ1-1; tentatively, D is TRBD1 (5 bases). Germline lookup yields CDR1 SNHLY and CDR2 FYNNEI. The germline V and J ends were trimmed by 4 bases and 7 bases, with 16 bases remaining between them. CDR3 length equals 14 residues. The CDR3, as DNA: TGTGCCAGCAGTGTAACAGGTGGTGAGAGTGAAGCTTTCTTT. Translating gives CASSVTGGESEAFF.

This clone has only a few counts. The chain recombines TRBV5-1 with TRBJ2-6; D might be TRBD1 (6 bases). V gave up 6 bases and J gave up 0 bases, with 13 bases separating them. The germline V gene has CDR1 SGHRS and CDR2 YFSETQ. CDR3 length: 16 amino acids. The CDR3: CASTRDNYSGANVLTF. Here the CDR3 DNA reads TGCGCCAGCACACGGGACAATTACTCTGGGGCCAACGTCCTGACTTTC.